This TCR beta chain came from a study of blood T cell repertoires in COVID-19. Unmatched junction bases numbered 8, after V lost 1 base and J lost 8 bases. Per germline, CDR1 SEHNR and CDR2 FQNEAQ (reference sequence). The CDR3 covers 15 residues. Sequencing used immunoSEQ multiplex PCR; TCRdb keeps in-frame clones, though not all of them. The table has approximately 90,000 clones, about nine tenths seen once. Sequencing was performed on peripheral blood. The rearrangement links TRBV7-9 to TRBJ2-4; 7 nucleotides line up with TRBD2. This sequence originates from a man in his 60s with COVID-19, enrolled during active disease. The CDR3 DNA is TGTGCCAGCAGCTTAGTCTTCGCGGGAGATTACATTCAGTACTTC. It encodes CASSLVFAGDYIQYF.